This T cell receptor beta chain was profiled in a study of blood T cell repertoires in COVID-19. This clone came up once. The CDR3 spans 14 residues. Trimming pared 6 bases from V and 4 bases from J, leaving 14 bases between. CDR1 and CDR2 from the germline V gene are MNHEY and SVGAGI. This table comes from immunoSEQ multiplex PCR, and its TCRdb copy is limited to in-frame clones, with some not included. The sample records some 290,000 clones, around nine tenths being singletons. The sequenced material came from peripheral blood. The rearrangement uses TRBV6-5 and TRBJ2-3; no reliable D call. The receptor was derived from a woman aged 25-40 years with COVID-19, enrolled during active disease. CDR3 in DNA: TGTGCCAGCAGGGCTAGATTAACGGCAGATACGCAGTATTTT. Protein: CASRARLTADTQYF.